The sequence of this T cell receptor beta chain was determined in a study of Graves' ophthalmopathy and Graves' hyperthyroidism. Turning to the study itself: Peripheral blood was gathered at first diagnosis, ahead of any treatment whatsoever. Study-wide findings and caveats: Blood also contained most of the expanded thyroid clonotypes above 0.001 frequency.

About this clonotype: Its target is unknown.

CAS ≥3, NOSPECS ≥4, moderate-to-severe activity and duration under 3 months marked donors with ophthalmopathy. Clinical symptoms, serum thyroxine, TRAb, thyroid ultrasound and orbital computed tomography determined diagnosis. Trimming stripped 10 bases from V and 2 bases from J, with 15 bases between. This CDR3 has 14 residues. Germline CDR1 reads ENHRY; CDR2 reads SYGVKD. TCR beta CDR3 regions were amplified from RNA transcripts. Second-round multiplex PCR came after first-round RT-PCR with HTBI primers. TCRdb reprocessed the multiplex PCR reads via MiXCR and lists one record per CDR3 protein. The sample lists about 700,000 distinct CDR3 sequences; roughly 41% were seen once.

The chain joins TRBV10-3 to TRBJ1-5; maybe TRBD1 (6 bases). The sequence came from an adult man with Graves' ophthalmopathy. Specimen: peripheral blood. The CDR3 DNA reads as TGTGCCACTTCTTTAAGACAGGGCAATCAGCCCCAGCATTTT. Its protein product is CATSLRQGNQPQHF.